This T cell receptor beta chain emerged from a study of T cell responses to AZD1222 COVID-19 vaccine. Study-wide results and caveats: Mapped onto spike, vaccine-associated CD4 TCRs spanned it and were dominant at 160-218 and 743-854. Donor demographics were predominantly white British with a female majority; clonal diversity may be underestimated. Receipt of two AZD1222 doses was followed by a rise in Spike-specific TCR breadth and depth. Baseline seropositivity characterized only a handful of AZD1222 recipients.

Data came from immunoSEQ multiplex PCR; TCRdb stores just in-frame clones and leaves some out. The table lists under 200,000 clones, about 92% of them singletons. Concerning this clone: Its antigen is still unknown.

The material sequenced was peripheral blood, taken on day 0 of AZD1222 vaccination. The source is an adult in good health.

This CDR3 reads CASSHLGGNQPQHF. The DNA for the CDR3 is TGTGCCAGCAGCCACCTCGGGGGGAATCAGCCCCAGCATTTT. The J gene is TRBJ1-5, the V gene TRBV5-8; a weak D match, TRBD1 (5 bases). The length of the CDR3 is 14 residues. V gave up 4 bases and J gave up 4 bases, with 12 bases separating them. Germline CDR1 reads SGHTS; CDR2 reads YDEGEE.